This T cell receptor (beta chain) was identified in a study of T cell responses to AZD1222 COVID-19 vaccine. Study at large: Whether given at about 4 or about 12 weeks, second doses were pooled.

Method: immunoSEQ multiplex PCR; TCRdb's copy keeps in-frame clones and lacks some. The profile covers 98,000 or so clones, with over 90% appearing a single time and approximately 5% taken by the ten largest. This clone was picked up one time. What it binds is unknown. Study conclusions and caveats: Donors were mostly white British, more females; clonal diversity possibly underestimated. Spike-specific TCR depth and breadth grew after two AZD1222 doses.

V shed 4 bases and J 1 base; nucleotides not matched to a gene: 9. The CDR3 covers 16 residues. Germline CDR1 reads ENHRY; CDR2 reads SYGVKD. The sequencing used peripheral blood, collected on day 0 of AZD1222 vaccination. This sequence originates from an adult in good health. The chain uses TRBV10-3 and TRBJ1-1, with 7 bases that match TRBD1. The CDR3 protein is CAISVGGIRGNTEAFF. CDR3 in DNA: TGTGCCATCAGTGTAGGGGGCATTAGGGGGAACACTGAAGCTTTCTTT.